Shown below are 25 T cell receptor beta chains from a single sample sequenced in a study of blood T cell repertoires in COVID-19 (dated by TCRdb to between 2020 and 2021). Libraries were constructed by the immunoSEQ multiplex PCR assay. TCRdb re-hosts the immuneACCESS table, in-frame sequences only. Its copies lack some clones; in the studies checked, an unresolved V gene accounts for under half of them, and the cause for the rest is not known. Within this sample are over 200,000 clones, with 85% of them counted one time only. The top ten clonotypes cover around 19% of the sample. The specimen sequenced was PBMCs or T cells enriched from blood (not recorded which). These receptors were taken from a man aged 40-49 years who had recovered from COVID-19.

This clone came up many times. The chain couples TRBV29-1 to TRBJ1-2; D call uncertain. CDR1 and CDR2 from the germline V gene are SQVTM and ANQGSEA. V lost 6 bases, J lost 8 bases, and 13 bases lay in between. The CDR3 length is 11 residues. The CDR3 DNA follows: TGCAGCGTCTTTCAGGCGGGAGGCTACACCTTC. Translated, it gives CSVFQAGGYTF.

The CDR3 is CASSYLLAGAGGELFF. CDR3 coding DNA: TGTGCCAGCAGTTATCTTCTAGCGGGAGCGGGCGGGGAGCTGTTTTTT. The chain recombines TRBV6-5 with TRBJ2-2, with 10 bases fitting TRBD2. With 3 bases clipped from V and 7 bases from J, the junction kept 8 bases outside the gene matches. Germline V gene lookup returns CDR1 MNHEY and CDR2 SVGAGI. CDR3 length: 16 amino acids.

This clone came up once. The gene calls are TRBV3-1 (or the pseudogene TRBV3-2) and TRBJ1-1; the match to TRBD1 covers 7 bases. Germline CDR1 and CDR2: LGHDT and YNNKEL (reference sequence). With 5 bases clipped from V and 8 bases from J, the junction kept 5 bases outside the gene matches. This CDR3 is 12 amino acids long. DNA for the CDR3: TGTGCCAGCAGCTCCGGAGGGGGCGAAGCTTTCTTT. Translated, it gives CASSSGGGEAFF.

The chain links TRBV30 to TRBJ1-2, with D uncertain. The CDR3 spans 14 residues. V gave up 8 bases and J gave up 8 bases, with 24 bases separating them. CDR1 is GTSNPN, CDR2 SVGIG, per germline (reference sequence). CDR3 protein: CALLEGTPTGGYTF. DNA for the CDR3: TGTGCCCTCTTGGAGGGAACCCCGACGGGAGGCTACACCTTC.

Of note for this clone: One junction end does not reproduce the germline sequence, and a read error may be involved. J is TRBJ2-7 and V is TRBV15; tentative D call: TRBD1 (5 bases). CDR1 LNHNV and CDR2 YYDKDF come from the germline V gene (reference sequence). This CDR3 region has 14 residues. For the CDR3, the DNA is TGCGCCACCAGCAGGGCAGGGCCTGGCTACGAGCAGTACTTC. Its translation is CATSRAGPGYEQYF.

This clone has more than one count but fewer than ten. The chain joins TRBV30 to TRBJ2-7, with 7 bases matching TRBD1. The V and J ends lost 2 bases and 7 bases, in that order; junction bases with no gene match: 11. In germline, CDR1 is GTSNPN, CDR2 SVGIG (reference sequence). CDR3 length equals 14 residues. CDR3 sequence: CAWSSITGTEEQYF. The CDR3 coding sequence is TGTGCCTGGAGTTCCATCACCGGGACAGAGGAGCAGTACTTC.

This chain connects TRBV4-1 to TRBJ2-2; D is possibly TRBD2 (6 bases). The germline gives CDR1 MGHRA, CDR2 YSYEKL. CDR3 size: 17 residues. Trimming pared 0 bases from V and 1 base from J, leaving 12 bases between. For the CDR3, the DNA is TGCGCCAGCAGCCAAGATTTAGCGGCTGGGAACACCGGGGAGCTGTTTTTT. Its protein product is CASSQDLAAGNTGELFF.

The CDR3 DNA reads as TGCGCCAGCAGCTCGGGACTAGCGGTGAGCACAGATACGCAGTATTTT. This encodes CASSSGLAVSTDTQYF. V is TRBV5-1 and J is TRBJ2-3, with TRBD2 matching over 11 bases. Per germline, CDR1 SGHRS and CDR2 YFSETQ. The ends lost 3 bases at V and 0 bases at J; junction bases unmatched: 3. There are 16 residues in the CDR3.

The V call is TRBV6-5, the J call TRBJ1-1, with D perhaps TRBD1 (6 bases). CDR3 length equals 14 residues. Germline V gives CDR1 MNHEY, CDR2 SVGAGI. V was trimmed by 2 bases and J by 5 bases, leaving 12 bases between them. This CDR3 reads CASSYTSGVTEAFF. Written as DNA, the CDR3 is TGTGCCAGCAGTTACACTTCAGGGGTTACTGAAGCTTTCTTT.

The J gene is TRBJ2-3, the V gene TRBV7-6, with TRBD1 matching 7 bases. V shed 3 bases, J shed 2 bases, and the junction held 8 bases outside the gene matches. CDR1 is SGHVS, CDR2 FNYEAQ, per germline. The CDR3 has 16 residues. The CDR3 region is CASSFGVGGFTDTQYF. The CDR3 DNA sequence: TGTGCCAGCAGCTTCGGTGTAGGGGGCTTCACAGATACGCAGTATTTT.

This chain links TRBV18 with TRBJ2-5; D gene uncertain. This CDR3 is 14 amino acids long. V dropped 0 bases and J dropped 5 bases, with 10 bases sitting between them. The germline V gene encodes CDR1 KGHSH and CDR2 LQKENI. CDR3 DNA: TGTGCCAGCTCACCACCGGGTAGCATGGAGACCCAGTACTTC. Protein sequence: CASSPPGSMETQYF.

Remarks on this clone: Other DNA variants within this sample encode the same CDR3. V gene TRBV7-8 combines with J gene TRBJ1-1, with 7 bases matching TRBD1. This CDR3 is 15 amino acids long. Germline-derived CDR1 and CDR2 are SGHVS and FQNEAQ. The V gene end was trimmed by 4 bases and the J gene end by 0 bases; junction bases not matched to a gene: 5. CDR3 loop: CASSSEDRVNTEAFF. The CDR3 coding sequence is TGTGCCAGCAGCTCGGAAGACAGGGTGAACACTGAAGCTTTCTTT.

V usage is TRBV29-1 and J usage is TRBJ2-7; no clear D gene. Germline V gene lookup returns CDR1 SQVTM and CDR2 ANQGSEA. Trimming pared 1 base from V and 2 bases from J, leaving 9 bases between. CDR3 length: 13 residues. CDR3 amino acids: CSVEGRTPYEQYF. The CDR3 coding sequence is TGCAGCGTTGAAGGGAGAACACCCTACGAGCAGTACTTC.

CDR3 residues: CASSSPRAGNYGYTF. Here the CDR3 DNA reads TGTGCCAGCAGTTCCCCGAGGGCGGGGAACTATGGCTACACCTTC. J is TRBJ1-2 and V is TRBV6-2 or TRBV6-3; no firm D call. The CDR3 has 15 amino acids. Deletions cut 4 bases from V and 2 bases from J, with 14 bases between. CDR1 and CDR2 from the germline V gene are MNHEY and SVGEGT.

This clone was detected a few times. The chain links TRBV19 to TRBJ2-1, with 8 bases identical to TRBD1. The germline V gene encodes CDR1 LNHDA and CDR2 SQIVND (reference sequence). The ends lost 3 bases at V and 4 bases at J; junction bases unmatched: 5. The CDR3 has 15 amino acids. The CDR3 protein is CASSIVQGGYNEQFF. The CDR3 nucleotides read TGTGCCAGTAGTATTGTACAGGGGGGATACAATGAGCAGTTCTTC.

The V gene is TRBV12-1, the J gene TRBJ2-6; the D call TRBD1 from the table was never checked on the DNA. TRBV12-1 is recorded as a pseudogene. This CDR3 region has 20 residues. CDR3 nucleotide sequence: TGTGCCAGCAGCTTTTCCCACCGGGACAGGGCGTTCTCTGGGGCCAACGTCCTGACTTTC. Translated, it gives CASSFSHRDRAFSGANVLTF.

The gene calls are TRBV25-1 and TRBJ2-3, with 8 positions matching TRBD1. Germline values: CDR1 MGHDK, CDR2 SYGVNS. Losses at the gene ends were 7 bases for V and 4 bases for J; bases not matched to a gene: 10. CDR3 size: 15 residues. The CDR3 protein is CASTPRGRSADTQYF. CDR3 in DNA: TGTGCCAGCACCCCCAGGGGGCGGAGCGCAGATACGCAGTATTTT.

This clone has a count of ten or more. The chain couples TRBV11-2 to TRBJ1-3; unclear D gene. V was cut by 1 base and J by 0 bases, with 7 bases left in between. CDR1 and CDR2 from the germline V gene are SGHAT and FQNNGV. The CDR3 is made up of 15 amino acids. In nucleotides, the CDR3 is TGTGCCAGCAGCTTAGGGGCCACCTCTGGAAACACCATATATTTT. This codes for CASSLGATSGNTIYF.

V and J are TRBV2 and TRBJ1-1; the match to TRBD1 covers 10 bases. Per the germline V gene, CDR1 is SNHLY and CDR2 is FYNNEI. The junction had 6 bases not matched to a gene; V was cut back by 4 bases and J by 4 bases. CDR3 length equals 15 residues. CDR3 DNA sequence: TGTGCCAGCAGTGGACAGGGGGCGAAGGTCACTGAAGCTTTCTTT. Translating it yields CASSGQGAKVTEAFF.

The sample holds many counts of this clone. The V and J genes are TRBV11-2 and TRBJ1-5, with D unresolved. The CDR3 has 15 residues. Trimming took off 0 bases at V and 5 bases at J, with 11 bases between the two ends. The germline CDR1 and CDR2 sequences are SGHAT and FQNNGV. The CDR3 DNA reads as TGTGCCAGCAGCTTAGAGAGCGGCGGGCATCAGCCCCAGCATTTT. Encoded protein: CASSLESGGHQPQHF.

The V gene is TRBV6-5, the J gene TRBJ2-5; 10 bases are shared with TRBD2. The CDR3 has 14 residues. Germline trimming cut 6 bases from V and 3 bases from J; bases unmatched to any gene: 4. Germline V gene lookup returns CDR1 MNHEY and CDR2 SVGAGI. The CDR3 loop reads CASRGLAGEETQYF. The DNA for the CDR3 is TGTGCCAGCAGGGGTCTAGCGGGAGAAGAGACCCAGTACTTC.

V usage is TRBV6-1 and J usage is TRBJ2-7, with D possibly TRBD2 on 6 matching bases. The CDR3 spans 14 residues. V lost 1 base and J 7 bases, leaving 14 bases between the germline ends. Germline V lookup: CDR1 MNHNS, CDR2 SASEGT. CDR3 residues: CASSEVLAEGEQYF. In DNA form, the CDR3 reads TGTGCCAGCAGTGAAGTATTAGCGGAGGGGGAGCAGTACTTC.

This clone was counted a few times. This rearrangement joins TRBV3-1 (or the pseudogene TRBV3-2) to TRBJ2-5, with 7 positions matching TRBD2. Germline CDR1 is LGHDT and CDR2 is YNNKEL (reference sequence). Unmatched junction bases numbered 9, after V lost 4 bases and J lost 4 bases. The CDR3 has 15 amino acids. For the CDR3, the DNA is TGTGCCAGCAGCCTAGCATCCGGGGAGGGAGAGACCCAGTACTTC. Encoded protein: CASSLASGEGETQYF.

The V call is TRBV5-4, the J call TRBJ1-1; D is unclear. The CDR3 length is 14 residues. From germline, CDR1 is SGHNT and CDR2 YYREEE (reference sequence). Trimming removed 0 bases from V and 3 bases from J, with 9 bases in between. Written as DNA, the CDR3 is TGTGCCAGCAGCTTGGTAGGAGGGCACACTGAAGCTTTCTTT. Its translation is CASSLVGGHTEAFF.

The count of this clone is one. The gene calls are TRBV18 and TRBJ2-7; a weak D match, TRBD2 (6 bases). Germline-derived CDR1 and CDR2 are KGHSH and LQKENI. The CDR3 length is 13 residues. Trimming removed 6 bases from V and 1 base from J, with 10 bases in between. DNA of the CDR3: TGTGCCAGCTCCCTCGGGACTTCCTACGAGCAGTACTTC. This translates into CASSLGTSYEQYF.